The next 20 T cell receptor beta chains were all read from a single sample in a study of response to subunit inactivated influenza vaccine (dated by TCRdb to about 2018). The library was produced with RT-PCR. Sequencing was carried out with an Illumina HiSeq 2500. The public reads were run again by TCRdb, first through fastp at Q25 and then through MiXCR, and only productive beta chains were kept. Identical CDR3 proteins give one entry, which carries the most common genes and DNA. The table for this sample lists 530,000 or so distinct CDR3 sequences; approximately 15% of them were counted only once. Together, the top ten hold over 8.5% of the sample. The material was PBMCs from blood, obtained approximately 12 days after vaccination. These receptors all come from a man aged 50 to 59 who received an inactivated influenza vaccine. Donor details come from another sample of the same person, matched by shared clones.

J is TRBJ2-7 and V is TRBV20-1; D is possibly TRBD2 (5 bases). The CDR3 contains 13 residues. V dropped 3 bases and J dropped 4 bases, with 13 bases sitting between them. Germline V gene lookup returns CDR1 DFQATT and CDR2 SNEGSKA (reference sequence). CDR3 DNA: TGCAGTGCTAGTCGGAGCGACTATTACGAGCAGTACTTC. Translation: CSASRSDYYEQYF.

On this clonotype itself: One junction end does not reproduce the germline sequence, and a read error may be involved. The genes are TRBV6-2 or TRBV6-3 and TRBJ2-1, with 8 bases that match TRBD1. This CDR3 is built from 18 residues. Germline V gene lookup returns CDR1 MNHEY and CDR2 SVGEGT. The CDR3 nucleotides are TGTGCCAGCAGTTACTCGATGTTCGGGGCAGGGGGCTACACTGAGCAGTTCTTC. Translating it yields CASSYSMFGAGGYTEQFF.

This clonotype was picked up a small number of times. V and J are TRBV5-4 and TRBJ2-1, with 8 bases lining up with TRBD2. The CDR3 runs to 16 residues. Losses at the gene ends were 0 bases for V and 7 bases for J; bases not matched to a gene: 9. The germline gives CDR1 SGHNT, CDR2 YYREEE (reference sequence). The CDR3 nucleotides are TGTGCCAGCAGCTTGGGTTCGGGGGGGGCAGGGAATGAGCAGTTCTTC. This gives the protein CASSLGSGGAGNEQFF.

The chain has TRBV5-1 and TRBJ1-3, with a weak D call TRBD1 (5 bases). V lost 1 base, J lost 0 bases, and 11 bases lay in between. Per germline, CDR1 SGHRS and CDR2 YFSETQ. This CDR3 region has 16 residues. CDR3 DNA: TGCGCCAGCAGCTTGATGGGGACTCTCTCTGGAAACACCATATATTTT. Its protein is CASSLMGTLSGNTIYF.

The chain carries TRBV5-1 and TRBJ2-2; TRBD1 agrees at 8 bases. This CDR3 region has 15 residues. The germline gives CDR1 SGHRS, CDR2 YFSETQ. With 1 base clipped from V and 5 bases from J, the junction kept 4 bases outside the gene matches. The CDR3 loop is CASSLMTGVTGELFF. DNA of the CDR3: TGCGCCAGCAGCTTGATGACAGGGGTTACCGGGGAGCTGTTTTTT.

The chain employs TRBV11-2 and TRBJ2-7; 9 bases are a match to TRBD2. Germline CDR1 SGHAT, CDR2 FQNNGV. The CDR3 totals 17 residues. V lost 5 bases to trimming and J lost 2 bases; unmatched junction nucleotides: 13. The CDR3 here is CASSPTNWTSETYEQYF. The CDR3 coding sequence is TGTGCCAGCAGCCCCACAAACTGGACTAGCGAAACCTACGAGCAGTACTTC.

The V call is TRBV5-1, the J call TRBJ2-7; 8 bases are shared with TRBD1. Trimming removed 4 bases from V and 5 bases from J; junction bases left unmatched: 11. From germline, CDR1 is SGHRS and CDR2 YFSETQ. This CDR3 spans 15 amino acids. The CDR3 region has the DNA TGCGCCAGCAGCAGCCTGGGACAGGTGGGCAACGAGCAGTACTTC. Amino acids: CASSSLGQVGNEQYF.

In this sample, this clonotype turned up a few times. This chain uses TRBV10-3 with TRBJ2-7; TRBD1 is a possible D gene (6 bases). V dropped 6 bases and J dropped 0 bases, with 12 bases sitting between them. This CDR3 contains 14 residues. Germline V gene data show CDR1 as ENHRY and CDR2 as SYGVKD. CDR3 sequence (DNA): TGTGCCATCAGGGACAGTAAAAGCTCCTACGAGCAGTACTTC. Residues: CAIRDSKSSYEQYF.

This clonotype has more than one count but fewer than ten. The chain couples TRBV24-1 to TRBJ2-5; no clear D gene. The CDR3 extends over 11 amino acids. Germline CDR1 and CDR2: KGHDR and SFDVKD. V shed 3 bases and J shed 3 bases, with 1 base lying between them. The CDR3 region is CATSDEETQYF. CDR3 nucleotides: TGTGCCACCAGTGATGAAGAGACCCAGTACTTC.

Details on this clonotype: A much larger clone lies a single base off, so this may be a read error. This chain connects TRBV20-1 to TRBJ2-1, with 9 bases lining up with TRBD2. The length of the CDR3 is 14 residues. V lost 3 bases, J lost 4 bases, and 4 bases stayed unmatched. The germline V gene encodes CDR1 DFQATT and CDR2 SNEGSKA (reference sequence). The CDR3 here is CSARRLAAYNEQFF. The CDR3, as DNA: TGCAGTGCTAGGAGACTAGCGGCTTACAATGAGCAGTTCTTC.

There are a few counts of this clonotype. V is TRBV6-5 and J is TRBJ2-3; 8 bases are a match to TRBD2. The CDR3 totals 16 residues. The ends lost 0 bases at V and 4 bases at J; junction bases unmatched: 6. The germline gives CDR1 MNHEY, CDR2 SVGAGI. CDR3 loop: CASSYSNLAGADTQYF. The CDR3 DNA follows: TGTGCCAGCAGTTACTCGAACCTAGCGGGCGCAGATACGCAGTATTTT.

CDR3 loop: CASSEVASGSFYTQYF. The CDR3 bases are TGTGCCAGCAGTGAAGTTGCTAGCGGGTCTTTTTATACGCAGTATTTT. The genes are TRBV2 and TRBJ2-3; TRBD2 matches at 8 bases. The CDR3 spans 16 residues. From germline, CDR1 is SNHLY and CDR2 FYNNEI. Trimming took 1 base from V and 7 from J; bases not matched to a gene: 10.

V is TRBV6-2 or TRBV6-3 and J is TRBJ2-2; TRBD2 aligns across 11 bases. The CDR3 covers 15 residues. Germline assignment: CDR1 MNHEY and CDR2 SVGEGT. V lost 6 bases and J lost 6; bases outside the gene matches: 6. The chain's CDR3 is CASRSSGRPPGELFF. CDR3 in DNA: TGTGCCAGCAGATCTAGCGGGAGGCCCCCCGGGGAGCTGTTTTTT.

The chain carries TRBV20-1 and TRBJ1-2; 9 bases map to TRBD1. The junction had 6 bases not matched to a gene; V was cut back by 0 bases and J by 4 bases. Per the germline V gene, CDR1 is DFQATT and CDR2 is SNEGSKA (reference sequence). The CDR3 is 15 amino acids. CDR3 DNA: TGCAGTGCTAGAGATTGGCGACAGGGGGGCTATGGCTACACCTTC. Amino acids: CSARDWRQGGYGYTF.

The table lists this clonotype with a count of one. This chain connects TRBV5-6 to TRBJ2-3; D possibly corresponds to TRBD1 (6 bases). This CDR3 region has 13 residues. Germline CDR1 is SGHDT and CDR2 is YYEEEE. Trimming took 4 bases from V and 4 from J, leaving 10 bases between them. Here the CDR3 reads CASSTGSSDTQYF. The CDR3 bases are TGTGCCAGCAGCACAGGGTCGTCAGATACGCAGTATTTT.

The rearrangement joins TRBV20-1 to TRBJ1-1; TRBD1 is a possible D gene (6 bases). CDR1 DFQATT and CDR2 SNEGSKA come from the germline V gene (reference sequence). The CDR3 is 14 residues long. V shed 6 bases and J shed 1 base, with 15 bases lying between them. The CDR3 bases are TGCAGTGCAAGGCTGGGGGCCACGAACACTGAAGCTTTCTTT. Amino acid sequence: CSARLGATNTEAFF.

V gene TRBV27 combines with J gene TRBJ2-7; 14 bases agree with TRBD2. The V segment lost 6 bases and the J segment 4 bases; nucleotides outside the gene matches: 8. This CDR3 spans 16 amino acids. CDR1 MNHEY and CDR2 SMNVEV come from the germline V gene (reference sequence). Here the CDR3 reads CASRRGLAGDTYEQYF. The CDR3 DNA follows: TGTGCCAGCAGAAGGGGACTAGCGGGAGACACTTACGAGCAGTACTTC.

This clonotype has at least ten counts. The J gene is TRBJ2-2, the V gene TRBV5-4; TRBD1 aligns across 8 bases. V gave up 3 bases and J gave up 6 bases; unmatched junction bases: 4. The CDR3 runs 14 residues. From germline, CDR1 is SGHNT and CDR2 YYREEE (reference sequence). CDR3 region: CASSWEQGAGELFF. CDR3 DNA: TGTGCCAGCAGCTGGGAACAGGGGGCCGGGGAGCTGTTTTTT. Full variable domain (rest looked up from reference TRBV5-4 and TRBJ2-2): ETGVTQSPTHLIKTRGQQVTLRCSSQSGHNTVSWYQQALGQGPQFIFQYYREEENGRGNFPPRFSGLQFPNYSSELNVNALELDDSALYLCASSWEQGAGELFFGEGSRLTVL.

The table lists this clonotype with a few counts. The chain uses TRBV9 and TRBJ2-2, with 7 bases identical to TRBD2. Germline CDR1 SGDLS, CDR2 YYNGEE. The CDR3 runs to 17 residues. V shed 0 bases and J 6 bases; nucleotides not matched to a gene: 11. CDR3 amino acids: CASSVAISPRGAGELFF. CDR3 sequence (DNA): TGTGCCAGCAGCGTAGCTATAAGCCCCCGGGGGGCCGGGGAGCTGTTTTTT.

This rearrangement joins TRBV20-1 to TRBJ1-2; D is perhaps TRBD1 (5 bases). V shed 6 bases and J shed 0 bases, with 17 bases lying between them. The CDR3 is 15 amino acids. CDR1 and CDR2 (germline): DFQATT, SNEGSKA (reference sequence). The CDR3 spells CSASQPGGTNYGYTF. CDR3 DNA: TGCAGTGCGTCACAACCGGGGGGTACTAACTATGGCTACACCTTC.